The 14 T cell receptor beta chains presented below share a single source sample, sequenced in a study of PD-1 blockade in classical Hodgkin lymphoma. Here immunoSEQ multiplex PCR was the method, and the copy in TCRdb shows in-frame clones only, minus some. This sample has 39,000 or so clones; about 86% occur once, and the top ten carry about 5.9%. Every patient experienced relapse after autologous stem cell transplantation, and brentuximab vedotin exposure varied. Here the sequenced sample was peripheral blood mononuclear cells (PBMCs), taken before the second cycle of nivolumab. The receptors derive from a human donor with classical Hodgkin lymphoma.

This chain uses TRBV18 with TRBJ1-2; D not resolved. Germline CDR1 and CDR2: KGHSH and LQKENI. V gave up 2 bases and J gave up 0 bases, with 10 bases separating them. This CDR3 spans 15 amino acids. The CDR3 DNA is TGTGCCAGCTCACCAATGACGGAAGCTAACTATGGCTACACCTTC. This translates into CASSPMTEANYGYTF.

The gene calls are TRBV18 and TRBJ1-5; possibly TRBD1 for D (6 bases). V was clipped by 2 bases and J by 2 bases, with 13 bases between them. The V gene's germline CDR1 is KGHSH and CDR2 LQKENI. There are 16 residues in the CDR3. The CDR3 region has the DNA TGTGCCAGCTCACCATGGGGCAGGGGAGGCAATCAGCCCCAGCATTTT. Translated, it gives CASSPWGRGGNQPQHF.

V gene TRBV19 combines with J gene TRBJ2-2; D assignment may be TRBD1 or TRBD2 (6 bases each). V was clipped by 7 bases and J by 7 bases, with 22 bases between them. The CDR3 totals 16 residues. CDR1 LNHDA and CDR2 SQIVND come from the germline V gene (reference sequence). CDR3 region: CASTRRGSGIYGELFF. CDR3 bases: TGTGCCAGTACCCGGAGGGGGTCCGGTATTTACGGGGAGCTGTTTTTT.

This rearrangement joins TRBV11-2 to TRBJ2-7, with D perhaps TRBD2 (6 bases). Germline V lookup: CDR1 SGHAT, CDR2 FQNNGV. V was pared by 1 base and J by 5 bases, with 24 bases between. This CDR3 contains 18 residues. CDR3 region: CASSLVVGSTGSPNEQYF. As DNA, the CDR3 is TGTGCCAGCAGCTTAGTCGTCGGAAGCACCGGGAGCCCGAACGAGCAGTACTTC. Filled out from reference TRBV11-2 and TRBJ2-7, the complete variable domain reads EAGVAQSPRYKIIEKRQSVAFWCNPISGHATLYWYQQILGQGPKLLIQFQNNGVVDDSQLPKDRFSAERLKGVDSTLKIQPAKLEDSAVYLCASSLVVGSTGSPNEQYFGPGTRLTVT.

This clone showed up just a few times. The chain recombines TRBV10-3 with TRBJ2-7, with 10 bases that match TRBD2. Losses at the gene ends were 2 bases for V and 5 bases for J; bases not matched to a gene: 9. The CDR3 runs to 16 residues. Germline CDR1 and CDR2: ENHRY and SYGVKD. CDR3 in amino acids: CAISETSGVFPHEQYF. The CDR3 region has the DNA TGTGCCATCAGTGAGACTAGCGGGGTATTTCCCCACGAGCAGTACTTC.

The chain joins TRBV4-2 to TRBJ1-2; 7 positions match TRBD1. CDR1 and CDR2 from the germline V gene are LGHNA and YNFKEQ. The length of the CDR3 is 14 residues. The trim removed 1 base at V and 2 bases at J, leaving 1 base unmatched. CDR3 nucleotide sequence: TGTGCCAGCAGCCAAGTGGGACAGAACTATGGCTACACCTTC. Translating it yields CASSQVGQNYGYTF.

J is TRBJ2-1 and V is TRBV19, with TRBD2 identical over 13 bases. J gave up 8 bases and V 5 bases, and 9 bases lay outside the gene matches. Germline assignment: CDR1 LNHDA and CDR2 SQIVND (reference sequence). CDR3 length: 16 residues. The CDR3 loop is CASSSLRTSGSDEQFF. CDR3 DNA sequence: TGTGCCAGTAGTTCCCTGCGGACTAGCGGGAGCGATGAGCAGTTCTTC.

CDR3 in DNA: TGTGCCAGTAGCCCGATTGGCAGGTTGGATTCACCCCTCCACTTT. Its translation: CASSPIGRLDSPLHF. The V gene is TRBV19, the J gene TRBJ1-6; D remains ambiguous. Germline CDR1 is LNHDA and CDR2 is SQIVND (reference sequence). V was clipped by 6 bases and J by 8 bases, with 17 bases between them. This CDR3 spans 15 amino acids.

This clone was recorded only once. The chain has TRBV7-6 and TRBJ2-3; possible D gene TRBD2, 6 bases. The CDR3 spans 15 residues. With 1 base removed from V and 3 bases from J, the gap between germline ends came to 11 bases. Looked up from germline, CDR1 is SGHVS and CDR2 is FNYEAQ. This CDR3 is CASSLVPGVTDTQYF. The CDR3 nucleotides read TGTGCCAGCAGCTTAGTACCGGGAGTGACAGATACGCAGTATTTT.

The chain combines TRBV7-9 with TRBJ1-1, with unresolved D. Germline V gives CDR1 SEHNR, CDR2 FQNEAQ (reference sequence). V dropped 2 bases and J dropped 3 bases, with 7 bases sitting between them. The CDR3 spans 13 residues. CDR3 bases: TGTGCCAGCAGCTTAAGAGCCTACACTGAAGCTTTCTTT. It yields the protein CASSLRAYTEAFF.

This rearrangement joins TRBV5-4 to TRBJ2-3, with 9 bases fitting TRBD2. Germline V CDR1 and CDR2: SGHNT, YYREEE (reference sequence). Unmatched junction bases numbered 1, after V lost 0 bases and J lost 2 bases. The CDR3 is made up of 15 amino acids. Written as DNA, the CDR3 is TGTGCCAGCAGCTTGGCTAGCGGGGTCACAGATACGCAGTATTTT. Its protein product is CASSLASGVTDTQYF.

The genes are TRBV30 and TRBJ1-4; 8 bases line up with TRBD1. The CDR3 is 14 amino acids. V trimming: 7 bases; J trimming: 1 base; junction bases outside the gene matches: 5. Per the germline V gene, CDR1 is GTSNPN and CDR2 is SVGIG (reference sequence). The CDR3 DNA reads TGTGCCTTCGGACAGGGAAGAACTAATGAAAAACTGTTTTTT. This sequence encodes CAFGQGRTNEKLFF.

The DNA of the CDR3 is TGTGCCAGTAGTCGTGGTTCGACAAACCGAAAAGAGACCCAGTACTTC. Translation gives CASSRGSTNRKETQYF. The chain employs TRBV19 and TRBJ2-5; no reliable D call. The CDR3 loop spans 16 amino acids. Germline values: CDR1 LNHDA, CDR2 SQIVND (reference sequence). The germline V and J ends were trimmed by 5 bases and 3 bases, with 19 bases remaining between them.

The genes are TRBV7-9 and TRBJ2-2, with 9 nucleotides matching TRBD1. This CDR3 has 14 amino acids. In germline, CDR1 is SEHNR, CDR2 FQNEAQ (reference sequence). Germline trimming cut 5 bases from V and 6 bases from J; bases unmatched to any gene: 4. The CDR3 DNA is TGTGCCAGCAGCGCCACAGGGGGCCCCGGGGAGCTGTTTTTT. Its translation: CASSATGGPGELFF.